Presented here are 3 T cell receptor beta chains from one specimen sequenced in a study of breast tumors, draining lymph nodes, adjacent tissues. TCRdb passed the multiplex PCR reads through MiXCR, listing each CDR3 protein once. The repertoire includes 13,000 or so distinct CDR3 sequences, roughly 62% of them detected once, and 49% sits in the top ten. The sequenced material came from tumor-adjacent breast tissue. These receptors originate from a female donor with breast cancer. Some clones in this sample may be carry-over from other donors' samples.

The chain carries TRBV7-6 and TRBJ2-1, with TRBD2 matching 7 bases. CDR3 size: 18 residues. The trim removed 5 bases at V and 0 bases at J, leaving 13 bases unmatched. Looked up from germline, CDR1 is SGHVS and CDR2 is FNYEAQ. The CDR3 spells CASSRSETSKASYNEQFF. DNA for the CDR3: TGTGCCAGCAGCCGCAGTGAGACTAGCAAAGCCTCCTACAATGAGCAGTTCTTC.

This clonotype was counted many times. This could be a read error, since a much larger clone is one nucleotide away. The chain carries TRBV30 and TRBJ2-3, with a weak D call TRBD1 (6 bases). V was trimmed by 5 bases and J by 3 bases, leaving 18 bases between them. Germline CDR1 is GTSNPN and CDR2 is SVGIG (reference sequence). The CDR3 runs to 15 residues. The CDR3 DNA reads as TGTGCCTGGGGTGAGGGGGTCGGACGAACAGATACGCAGTATTTT. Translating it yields CAWGEGVGRTDTQYF. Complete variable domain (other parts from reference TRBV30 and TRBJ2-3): SQTIHQWPATLVQPVGSPLSLECTVEGTSNPNLYWYRQAAGRGLQLLFYSVGIGQISSEVPQNLSASRPQDRQFILSSKKLLLSDSGFYLCAWGEGVGRTDTQYFGPGTRLTVL.

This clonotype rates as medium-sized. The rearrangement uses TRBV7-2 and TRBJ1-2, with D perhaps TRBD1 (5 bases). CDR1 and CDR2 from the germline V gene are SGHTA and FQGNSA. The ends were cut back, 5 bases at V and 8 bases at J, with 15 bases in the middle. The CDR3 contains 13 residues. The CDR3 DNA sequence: TGTGCCAGCAGCCGCCGGACAAGGCAAGGCTACACCTTC. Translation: CASSRRTRQGYTF.